One sample yielded the 24 T cell receptor beta chains listed below, sequenced in a study of cytomegalovirus exposure and HLA in healthy donors. The table came from immunoSEQ multiplex PCR; TCRdb's copy has only in-frame clones and leaves some out. The sample records roughly 150,000 clones, around 90% being singletons. Material for sequencing was PBMCs. The receptors here all came from a man between 18 and 29 years old in good health and CMV-seronegative.

The CDR3 sequence: CASSLELMNTEAFF. In DNA form, the CDR3 reads TGTGCCAGCTCCCTCGAACTTATGAACACTGAAGCTTTCTTT. V is TRBV18 and J is TRBJ1-1; D is unclear. The V gene lost 6 bases and the J gene lost 0 bases, with 11 bases spanning the gap. Germline V gene sequence: CDR1 KGHSH, CDR2 LQKENI. This CDR3 contains 14 residues.

This clone showed up just once. The chain carries TRBV5-1 and TRBJ1-3, with 11 bases aligning to TRBD1. The germline gives CDR1 SGHRS, CDR2 YFSETQ. The CDR3 runs to 18 residues. The trim removed 4 bases at V and 0 bases at J, leaving 9 bases unmatched. DNA of the CDR3: TGCGCCAGCAGCAAATCGGGACAGGGGGGACCCTCTGGAAACACCATATATTTT. Protein sequence: CASSKSGQGGPSGNTIYF.

The chain uses TRBV5-6 and TRBJ2-7; 7 bases map to TRBD2. Germline V gives CDR1 SGHDT, CDR2 YYEEEE. There are 12 residues in the CDR3. V trimming: 2 bases; J trimming: 5 bases; junction bases outside the gene matches: 1. The CDR3 DNA sequence: TGTGCCAGCAGCTTTGGGGGGGACGAGCAGTACGTC. Its translation: CASSFGGDEQYV.

In the case of this clone: At one end the junction does not follow the germline gene, possibly because of a read error. The chain has TRBV7-7 and TRBJ2-1; TRBD2 matches at 11 bases. Germline assignment: CDR1 SSHAT and CDR2 FNYEAQ (reference sequence). This CDR3 comprises 15 residues. CDR3 sequence reads: CASSLDSSGGSEQFF. CDR3 DNA sequence: TGTGCTAGCAGCTTAGATTCTAGCGGGGGGAGTGAGCAGTTCTTC.

V is TRBV9 and J is TRBJ1-5; TRBD1 might be the D (5 bases). The germline gives CDR1 SGDLS, CDR2 YYNGEE. The CDR3 has 14 amino acids. Trimming removed 0 bases from V and 6 bases from J, with 10 bases in between. The CDR3 is CASSVDDSFQPQHF. CDR3 DNA sequence: TGTGCCAGCAGCGTAGACGACAGCTTTCAGCCCCAGCATTTT.

This clone has just a few counts. This sequence joins TRBV7-2 and TRBJ1-1; maybe TRBD1 (5 bases). The V gene lost 5 bases and the J gene lost 5 bases, with 18 bases spanning the gap. The CDR3 has 15 amino acids. Germline loops: CDR1 SGHTA, CDR2 FQGNSA. CDR3 sequence (DNA): TGTGCCAGCAGCCCAAGGGGAGGCCTGGAGACTGAAGCTTTCTTT. Translated: CASSPRGGLETEAFF.

The chain is built from TRBV6-1 and TRBJ2-5, with 10 nucleotides matching TRBD2. From germline, CDR1 is MNHNS and CDR2 SASEGT. This CDR3 has 14 amino acids. J was trimmed by 4 bases and V by 8 bases; bases with no gene match: 7. The CDR3 coding sequence is TGTGCCAGCGATAAGCGGGGGGGAAGAGAGACCCAGTACTTC. Its protein product is CASDKRGGRETQYF.

About this clone: An end of the junction does not agree with germline; a read error may underlie this. The rearrangement joins TRBV18 to TRBJ2-1; 9 nucleotides agree with TRBD1. CDR3 length equals 15 residues. Germline V gene lookup returns CDR1 KGHSH and CDR2 LQKENI. The CDR3 loop reads CASSPGGQGGNEQFF. For the CDR3, the DNA is TGTGCCAGCTCACCAGGGGGACAGGGTGGCAATGAGCAATTCTTC.

The J gene is TRBJ1-5, the V gene TRBV27; possible D gene TRBD1, 5 bases. The ends were cut back, 11 bases at V and 7 bases at J, with 18 bases in the middle. The germline V gene has CDR1 MNHEY and CDR2 SMNVEV (reference sequence). The CDR3 is 13 residues long. DNA of the CDR3: TGTGCCTCTAGGTGGGGGGAGGGGCAGCCCCAGCATTTT. Translation: CASRWGEGQPQHF.

This sequence joins TRBV13 and TRBJ2-1, with D possibly being TRBD1 (5 bases). V dropped 4 bases and J dropped 8 bases, with 9 bases sitting between them. This CDR3 is built from 12 residues. Per the germline V gene, CDR1 is PRHDT and CDR2 is FYEKMQ (reference sequence). The CDR3 DNA is TGTGCCAGCAGCTCCTACAGGCATGAGCAGTTCTTC. This sequence encodes CASSSYRHEQFF.

This clone appeared a few times. The J gene is TRBJ2-7, the V gene TRBV7-8; TRBD1 matches 10 bases. CDR1 and CDR2 from the germline V gene are SGHVS and FQNEAQ. This CDR3 spans 15 amino acids. The V gene end was trimmed by 5 bases and the J gene end by 3 bases; junction bases not matched to a gene: 7. CDR3 DNA: TGTGCCAGCAGCGGAGGGGGGACAGGGGACTACGAGCAGTACTTC. Amino acid sequence: CASSGGGTGDYEQYF.

The chain recombines TRBV7-2 with TRBJ2-1; 8 bases align to TRBD2. This CDR3 has 13 amino acids. With 4 bases clipped from V and 8 bases from J, the junction kept 4 bases outside the gene matches. Germline CDR1 is SGHTA and CDR2 is FQGNSA. CDR3 protein: CASSYTGGHEQFF. The CDR3 nucleotides are TGTGCCAGCAGCTATACGGGAGGGCATGAGCAGTTCTTC.

The V call is TRBV5-4, the J call TRBJ2-7; D is uncertain. Deletions cut 4 bases from V and 2 bases from J, with 13 bases between. Germline CDR1 is SGHNT and CDR2 is YYREEE (reference sequence). The CDR3 is 14 amino acids. The DNA of the CDR3 is TGTGCCAGCAGCGCGTCTAGGAGCCCCTACGAGCAGTACGTC. Amino acids: CASSASRSPYEQYV.

CDR3 coding DNA: TGTGCCACCAACCCGACAGGGAGAAATTCACCCCTCCACTTT. Amino acids: CATNPTGRNSPLHF. The chain combines TRBV28 with TRBJ1-6; TRBD1 aligns across 7 bases. Trimming took 10 bases from V and 7 from J; bases not matched to a gene: 10. This CDR3 is 14 amino acids long. The germline V gene has CDR1 MDHEN and CDR2 SYDVKM.

This chain joins TRBV28 and TRBJ1-4; TRBD1 might be the D (6 bases). Trimming left V 6 bases short and J 8 bases short, with 13 bases between. CDR1 is MDHEN, CDR2 SYDVKM, per germline. This CDR3 is built from 13 residues. The CDR3 region has the DNA TGTGCCAGCAGCCTCAGGGGCGCAGAAAAACTGTTTTTT. This gives the protein CASSLRGAEKLFF.

The chain has TRBV19 and TRBJ2-1; D is perhaps TRBD2 (5 bases). The CDR3 is made up of 13 amino acids. Trimming stripped 5 bases from V and 3 bases from J, with 8 bases between. Germline loops: CDR1 LNHDA, CDR2 SQIVND (reference sequence). The CDR3 loop reads CASSLGDYNEQFF. The CDR3 nucleotides read TGTGCCAGTAGTCTGGGAGACTACAATGAGCAGTTCTTC.

The rearrangement joins TRBV7-9 to TRBJ2-1, with 13 bases that match TRBD2. The V segment lost 5 bases and the J segment 10 bases; nucleotides outside the gene matches: 5. The CDR3 runs 14 residues. The germline V gene has CDR1 SEHNR and CDR2 FQNEAQ (reference sequence). CDR3 DNA: TGTGCCAGCAGCCCCGGACTAGCGGGAGAAGAGCAGTTCTTC. Protein sequence: CASSPGLAGEEQFF.

In this sample, this clone turned up a few times. The chain is built from TRBV10-3 and TRBJ2-7; D is unresolved. The ends were cut back, 11 bases at V and 2 bases at J, with 16 bases in the middle. Per germline, CDR1 ENHRY and CDR2 SYGVKD. The length of the CDR3 is 13 residues. The CDR3 reads CASAPDSTYEQYF. In DNA form, the CDR3 reads TGTGCCTCCGCCCCAGACTCCACCTACGAGCAGTACTTC.

The chain employs TRBV5-1 and TRBJ2-2; D may be TRBD2 (6 bases). Germline V gene data show CDR1 as SGHRS and CDR2 as YFSETQ. Trimming pared 3 bases from V and 2 bases from J, leaving 11 bases between. The CDR3 totals 15 residues. CDR3 sequence reads: CASSWGGTNTGELFF. The CDR3 nucleotides read TGCGCCAGCAGCTGGGGAGGCACAAACACCGGGGAGCTGTTTTTT.

This sequence joins TRBV29-1 and TRBJ1-1; D is unclear. The germline gives CDR1 SQVTM, CDR2 ANQGSEA. The CDR3 length is 13 residues. V lost 4 bases and J 5 bases, leaving 14 bases between the germline ends. CDR3 bases: TGCAGCGTTGGGGCGACCGGCGAAACTGAAGCTTTCTTT. Translated, it gives CSVGATGETEAFF.

This chain joins TRBV4-1 and TRBJ1-3, with unresolved D. The CDR3 extends over 14 amino acids. Germline CDR1 reads MGHRA; CDR2 reads YSYEKL. With 1 base removed from V and 7 bases from J, the gap between germline ends came to 11 bases. CDR3 sequence (DNA): TGCGCCAGCAGCCAAGTGGGCGGGCTCAACACCATATATTTT. Translation: CASSQVGGLNTIYF.

CDR3 bases: TGTGCCAGCAGGAAGACAAGCACAGATACGCAGTATTTT. As protein: CASRKTSTDTQYF. The rearrangement links TRBV2 to TRBJ2-3; no clear D gene. V dropped 6 bases and J dropped 0 bases, with 7 bases sitting between them. Germline V lookup: CDR1 SNHLY, CDR2 FYNNEI. CDR3 length: 13 amino acids.

This chain uses TRBV4-1 with TRBJ1-1, with D hard to call. The length of the CDR3 is 14 residues. V lost 2 bases to trimming and J lost 4 bases, with 11 bases between them. The germline V gene has CDR1 MGHRA and CDR2 YSYEKL. CDR3: CASSQPHTRTEAFF. The CDR3 DNA reads TGCGCCAGCAGCCAACCTCACACACGCACTGAAGCTTTCTTT.

The V gene is TRBV4-1, the J gene TRBJ1-2; perhaps TRBD1 as D (5 bases). The CDR3 is 14 residues long. Germline-derived CDR1 and CDR2 are MGHRA and YSYEKL. V lost 3 bases to trimming and J lost 4 bases, with 12 bases between them. In DNA form, the CDR3 reads TGCGCCAGCAGCCAGGCTGACAGACCCTATGGCTACACCTTC. Its translation is CASSQADRPYGYTF.